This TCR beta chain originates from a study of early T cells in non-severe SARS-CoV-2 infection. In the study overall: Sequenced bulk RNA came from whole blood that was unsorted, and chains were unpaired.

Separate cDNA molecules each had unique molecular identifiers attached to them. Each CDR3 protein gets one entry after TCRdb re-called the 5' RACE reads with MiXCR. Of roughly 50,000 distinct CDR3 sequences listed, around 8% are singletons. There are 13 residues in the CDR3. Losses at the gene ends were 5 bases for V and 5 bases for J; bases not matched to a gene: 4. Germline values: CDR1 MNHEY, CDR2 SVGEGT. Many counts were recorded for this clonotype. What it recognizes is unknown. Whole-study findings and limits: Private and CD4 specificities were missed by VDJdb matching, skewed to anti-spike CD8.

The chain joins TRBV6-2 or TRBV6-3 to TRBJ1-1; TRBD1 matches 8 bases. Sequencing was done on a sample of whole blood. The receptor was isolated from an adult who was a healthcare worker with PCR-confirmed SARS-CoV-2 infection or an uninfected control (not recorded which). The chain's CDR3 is CASSGQGWTEAFF. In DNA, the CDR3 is TGTGCCAGCAGTGGACAGGGTTGGACTGAAGCTTTCTTT.